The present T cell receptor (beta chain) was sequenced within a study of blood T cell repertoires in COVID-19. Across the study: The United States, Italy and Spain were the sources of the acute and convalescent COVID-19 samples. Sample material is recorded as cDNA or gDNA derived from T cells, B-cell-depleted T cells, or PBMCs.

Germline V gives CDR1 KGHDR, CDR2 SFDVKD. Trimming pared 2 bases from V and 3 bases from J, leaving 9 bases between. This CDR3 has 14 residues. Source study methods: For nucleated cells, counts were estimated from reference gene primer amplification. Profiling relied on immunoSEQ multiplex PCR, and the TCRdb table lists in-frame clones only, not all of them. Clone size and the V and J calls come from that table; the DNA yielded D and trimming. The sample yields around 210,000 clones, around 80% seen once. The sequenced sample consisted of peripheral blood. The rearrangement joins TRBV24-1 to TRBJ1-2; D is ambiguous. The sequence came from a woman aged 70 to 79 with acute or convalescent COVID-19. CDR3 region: CATSDSTLHYGYTF. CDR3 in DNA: TGTGCCACCAGTGATTCGACACTCCACTATGGCTACACCTTC.